This entry lists 26 T cell receptor beta chains sequenced from one sample in a study of blood T cell repertoires in COVID-19. TCRdb keeps only in-frame clones here, not all; method: immunoSEQ multiplex PCR. The table has around 63,000 clones, 79% seen once; the top ten hold around 5.1%. The sample consisted of peripheral blood. The receptors stem from a woman between 65 and 79 years old with acute or convalescent COVID-19.

In this sample, this clone turned up a few times. DNA of the CDR3: TGTGCCAGCAGCCGGACTGCTTCACCCCTCCACTTT. Protein sequence: CASSRTASPLHF. This chain joins TRBV7-9 and TRBJ1-6; D unclear. Germline V gene sequence: CDR1 SEHNR, CDR2 FQNEAQ (reference sequence). This CDR3 has 12 residues. The V and J ends lost 5 bases and 9 bases respectively, with 8 bases between them.

The chain joins TRBV2 to TRBJ2-3; 7 bases agree with TRBD1. The junction had 8 bases not matched to a gene; V was cut back by 5 bases and J by 0 bases. There are 16 residues in the CDR3. Germline CDR1 SNHLY, CDR2 FYNNEI. The DNA for the CDR3 is TGTGCCAGCAGTACTAGACAGGGCACTAGCACAGATACGCAGTATTTT. Amino acid sequence: CASSTRQGTSTDTQYF.

The rearrangement joins TRBV11-2 to TRBJ1-3; possibly TRBD1 for D (5 bases). The germline gives CDR1 SGHAT, CDR2 FQNNGV. V lost 1 base and J lost 2, with 12 bases in between. CDR3 length: 16 residues. The CDR3 region has the DNA TGTGCCAGCAGCTTAGGGGGTCAGGGCGCTGGAAACACCATATATTTT. Translated, it gives CASSLGGQGAGNTIYF. The complete variable domain, with remaining parts taken from reference TRBV11-2 and TRBJ1-3, reads EAGVAQSPRYKIIEKRQSVAFWCNPISGHATLYWYQQILGQGPKLLIQFQNNGVVDDSQLPKDRFSAERLKGVDSTLKIQPAKLEDSAVYLCASSLGGQGAGNTIYFGEGSWLTVV.

The chain couples TRBV7-3 to TRBJ2-3, with D uncertain. The length of the CDR3 is 15 residues. V dropped 4 bases and J dropped 6 bases, with 17 bases sitting between them. Germline CDR1 is SGHTA and CDR2 is FQGTGA. The CDR3 DNA follows: TGTGCCAGCAGCTCCATAGCATCGGGTCCGGATACGCAGTATTTT. Amino acids: CASSSIASGPDTQYF.

This chain connects TRBV5-4 to TRBJ2-7, with TRBD1 matching 7 bases. CDR3 length: 15 residues. Looked up from germline, CDR1 is SGHNT and CDR2 is YYREEE (reference sequence). The trim removed 1 base at V and 1 base at J, leaving 5 bases unmatched. DNA of the CDR3: TGTGCCAGCAGCTTGCGTACAGGGGCTTCCTACGAGCAGTACTTC. Encoded protein: CASSLRTGASYEQYF.

CDR3 region: CASSFGGGTEAFF. CDR3 sequence (DNA): TGTGCCAGCAGCTTCGGGGGGGGGACTGAAGCTTTCTTT. V usage is TRBV7-2 and J usage is TRBJ1-1; D might be TRBD1 (5 bases). CDR1 and CDR2 from the germline V gene are SGHTA and FQGNSA. Deletions cut 3 bases from V and 5 bases from J, with 10 bases between. The CDR3 runs to 13 residues.

CDR3 residues: CASSQSIDTQYF. Here the CDR3 DNA reads TGTGCCAGCAGCCAATCTATAGATACGCAGTATTTT. The chain employs TRBV3-1 (or the pseudogene TRBV3-2) and TRBJ2-3, with no clear D. V was shortened by 2 bases and J by 5 bases, with 5 bases between the two germline ends. CDR3 length: 12 residues. CDR1 LGHDT and CDR2 YNNKEL come from the germline V gene (reference sequence).

The CDR3 DNA reads TGTGCCAGCAGTCCACAGGGTTTAGTTGAAAAACTGTTTTTT. It codes for CASSPQGLVEKLFF. J is TRBJ1-4 and V is TRBV5-5; tentatively, D is TRBD1 (6 bases). This CDR3 has 14 residues. V gave up 5 bases and J gave up 7 bases, with 15 bases separating them. CDR1 and CDR2 (germline): SGHKS, YYEKEE (reference sequence).

This clone has more than one count but fewer than ten. This rearrangement joins TRBV5-1 to TRBJ1-5, with D tentatively TRBD1 (5 bases). CDR3 length: 15 amino acids. Germline V lookup: CDR1 SGHRS, CDR2 YFSETQ. The V and J ends lost 3 bases and 1 base respectively, with 11 bases between them. In nucleotides, the CDR3 is TGCGCCAGCAGCTGGGACGGGGGGAGCAATCAGCCCCAGCATTTT. Translating gives CASSWDGGSNQPQHF.

The chain uses TRBV2 and TRBJ2-5, with 7 bases aligning to TRBD2. CDR1 and CDR2 (germline): SNHLY, FYNNEI. The CDR3 sequence is 12 residues long. Trimming removed 5 bases from V and 3 bases from J; junction bases left unmatched: 0. The CDR3 DNA reads as TGTGCCAGCAGTCTAGCGGAAGAGACCCAGTACTTC. Translation gives CASSLAEETQYF.

The J gene is TRBJ1-5, the V gene TRBV7-2; D not certain. The CDR3 loop spans 16 amino acids. Looked up from germline, CDR1 is SGHTA and CDR2 is FQGNSA. V was shortened by 10 bases and J by 2 bases, with 21 bases between the two germline ends. The CDR3 loop reads CATSEGEGAGNQPQHF. CDR3 DNA sequence: TGTGCCACGTCAGAGGGCGAGGGCGCGGGCAATCAGCCCCAGCATTTT.

This chain uses TRBV18 with TRBJ1-2; 11 bases match TRBD1. Trimming removed 3 bases from V and 8 bases from J; junction bases left unmatched: 8. Germline CDR1 and CDR2: KGHSH and LQKENI. The CDR3 totals 15 residues. CDR3 in amino acids: CASSPSWGQGDGYTF. DNA of the CDR3: TGTGCCAGCTCACCCTCTTGGGGACAGGGGGACGGCTACACCTTC.

The V gene is TRBV5-6, the J gene TRBJ2-1; 7 bases map to TRBD1. This CDR3 is 15 amino acids long. CDR1 is SGHDT, CDR2 YYEEEE, per germline. Unmatched junction bases numbered 10, after V lost 2 bases and J lost 8 bases. As DNA, the CDR3 is TGTGCCAGCAGCTTAGGGGGCGGAAGGGGTGATGAGCAGTTCTTC. The encoded protein is CASSLGGGRGDEQFF.

The chain uses TRBV3-1 (or the pseudogene TRBV3-2) and TRBJ2-5, with D uncertain. CDR1 and CDR2 (germline): LGHDT, YNNKEL (reference sequence). The CDR3 covers 15 residues. V was shortened by 4 bases and J by 5 bases, with 17 bases between the two germline ends. The CDR3 spells CASSPPTWFPETQYF. The DNA for the CDR3 is TGTGCCAGCAGCCCTCCCACATGGTTCCCTGAGACCCAGTACTTC.

The J gene is TRBJ1-6, the V gene TRBV9; a possible D gene is TRBD1 (6 bases). The germline V gene encodes CDR1 SGDLS and CDR2 YYNGEE. The CDR3 length is 13 residues. Trimming took 6 bases from V and 7 from J, leaving 11 bases between them. CDR3: CASTRTENSPLHF. CDR3 DNA: TGTGCCAGCACCAGGACAGAGAATTCACCCCTCCACTTT. Variable domain in full (rest from reference TRBV9 and TRBJ1-6): DSGVTQTPKHLITATGQRVTLRCSPRSGDLSVYWYQQSLDQGLQFLIQYYNGEERAKGNILERFSAQQFPDLHSELNLSSLELGDSALYFCASTRTENSPLHFGNGTRLTVT.

For the CDR3, the DNA is TGCGCCAGCAGCCAAGATTGGACTAGCGACACAGATACGCAGTATTTT. Protein sequence: CASSQDWTSDTDTQYF. The chain uses TRBV4-1 and TRBJ2-3; 9 positions agree with TRBD2. Per germline, CDR1 MGHRA and CDR2 YSYEKL. Trimming took 0 bases from V and 2 from J; bases not matched to a gene: 3. This CDR3 is 16 amino acids long.

V is TRBV18 and J is TRBJ1-2; possibly TRBD1 for D (5 bases). The CDR3 is made up of 16 amino acids. The V and J ends lost 2 bases and 3 bases respectively, with 16 bases between them. Per the germline V gene, CDR1 is KGHSH and CDR2 is LQKENI. CDR3 protein: CASSPNAGVRDYGYTF. The DNA for the CDR3 is TGTGCCAGCTCACCAAATGCGGGGGTTCGAGACTATGGCTACACCTTC.

Here the CDR3 reads CTSSQDPAGGLSYNEQFF. The CDR3 coding sequence is TGCACCAGCAGCCAAGATCCGGCGGGGGGGCTCTCCTACAATGAGCAGTTCTTC. The V and J genes are TRBV1 and TRBJ2-1; TRBD2 is the table's D call and was not checked against the DNA. TRBV1 counts as a pseudogene. This CDR3 comprises 18 residues.

This rearrangement joins TRBV29-1 to TRBJ1-2; no definite D call. CDR1 and CDR2 from the germline V gene are SQVTM and ANQGSEA. The CDR3 is 12 amino acids. V lost 5 bases to trimming and J lost 6 bases, with 13 bases between them. The CDR3, as DNA: TGCAGCGTTCGTCCCCAAACTCATGGCTACACCTTC. This encodes CSVRPQTHGYTF. The variable domain in full, completed from reference TRBV29-1 and TRBJ1-2, reads SAVISQKPSRDICQRGTSLTIQCQVDSQVTMMFWYRQQPGQSLTLIATANQGSEATYESGFVIDKFPISRPNLTFSTLTVSNMSPEDSSIYLCSVRPQTHGYTFGSGTRLTVV.

The rearrangement links TRBV11-3 to TRBJ2-2; 12 bases agree with TRBD2. Germline CDR1 SGHNT, CDR2 YENEEA. V was pared by 6 bases and J by 9 bases, with 8 bases of the junction left unmatched. CDR3 size: 15 residues. The CDR3 coding sequence is TGTGCCAGCAGATCTAGCGGGGGGGCCGGTTGGGAGCTGTTTTTT. It is translated as CASRSSGGAGWELFF.

The J gene is TRBJ2-3, the V gene TRBV5-4; TRBD2 might be the D (6 bases). V was shortened by 0 bases and J by 4 bases, with 15 bases between the two germline ends. Germline lookup yields CDR1 SGHNT and CDR2 YYREEE (reference sequence). The CDR3 is made up of 16 amino acids. In DNA, the CDR3 is TGTGCCAGCAGCTTGGGCTTCTTGGAGGGCGCAGATACGCAGTATTTT. Translation gives CASSLGFLEGADTQYF.

The chain recombines TRBV18 with TRBJ2-1; D uncertain. Germline values: CDR1 KGHSH, CDR2 LQKENI. The CDR3 covers 16 residues. Trimming cost V 3 bases and J 7 bases, with 19 bases left between them. The CDR3 sequence: CASSPLLNPSRNEQFF. CDR3 coding DNA: TGTGCCAGCTCACCTCTTTTAAATCCTTCGAGGAATGAGCAGTTCTTC.

The chain employs TRBV23-1 and TRBJ1-3; the D is unclear. TRBV23-1 is an ORF for which the function is uncertain. The germline V and J ends were trimmed by 5 bases and 6 bases, with 23 bases remaining between them. The CDR3 sequence is 17 residues long. The CDR3 reads CASSKGKRERVENTIYF. In DNA, the CDR3 is TGCGCCAGCAGTAAAGGTAAGAGGGAGCGAGTTGAAAACACCATATATTTT.

The rearrangement uses TRBV6-5 and TRBJ1-4; no clear D gene. The CDR3 loop spans 13 amino acids. Trimming cost V 6 bases and J 4 bases, with 9 bases left between them. Germline lookup yields CDR1 MNHEY and CDR2 SVGAGI. CDR3 amino acids: CASRGEFNEKLFF. DNA for the CDR3: TGTGCCAGCAGGGGCGAGTTTAATGAAAAACTGTTTTTT.

This clone was counted only a few times. The chain joins TRBV10-2 to TRBJ2-5, with D possibly being TRBD1 (6 bases). CDR3 size: 14 residues. Trimming left V 4 bases short and J 2 bases short, with 11 bases between. Germline values: CDR1 WSHSY, CDR2 SAAADI. CDR3 protein: CASSALTGQETQYF. CDR3 DNA: TGCGCCAGCAGTGCCCTGACAGGACAAGAGACCCAGTACTTC.

The CDR3 reads CASSSGLAGYTDTQYF. As DNA, the CDR3 is TGCGCCAGCAGCTCGGGACTAGCGGGGTACACAGATACGCAGTATTTT. J is TRBJ2-3 and V is TRBV5-1, with 13 bases matching TRBD2. J was trimmed by 2 bases and V by 3 bases; bases with no gene match: 3. The CDR3 spans 16 residues. Per the germline V gene, CDR1 is SGHRS and CDR2 is YFSETQ.